What follows are 21 T cell receptor beta chains derived from one specimen sequenced in a study of cytomegalovirus exposure and HLA in healthy donors. Both 60 Vbeta primers and 13 Jbeta primers went into the PCR. Clones were read by immunoSEQ multiplex PCR, and TCRdb kept only the in-frame ones, dropping some. Seen here are 100,000 to 150,000 clones, approximately 61% observed once, and the top ten hold 2% to 3%. Sequenced: PBMCs. These receptors originate from a middle-aged woman in good health and CMV-seronegative.

This chain joins TRBV29-1 and TRBJ1-2; 12 bases line up with TRBD1. Unmatched junction bases numbered 14, after V lost 7 bases and J lost 8 bases. This CDR3 region has 15 residues. The germline V gene encodes CDR1 SQVTM and CDR2 ANQGSEA. The CDR3 protein is CSGREGGQGASGYTF. DNA for the CDR3: TGCAGCGGCCGAGAGGGGGGACAGGGGGCTTCGGGCTACACCTTC. The complete variable domain, with remaining parts taken from reference TRBV29-1 and TRBJ1-2, reads SAVISQKPSRDICQRGTSLTIQCQVDSQVTMMFWYRQQPGQSLTLIATANQGSEATYESGFVIDKFPISRPNLTFSTLTVSNMSPEDSSIYLCSGREGGQGASGYTFGSGTRLTVV.

This chain connects TRBV7-9 to TRBJ2-2, with 7 bases matching TRBD1. This CDR3 spans 17 amino acids. V lost 8 bases, J lost 0 bases, and 12 bases stayed unmatched. From germline, CDR1 is SEHNR and CDR2 FQNEAQ (reference sequence). In DNA, the CDR3 is TGTGCCAGCCTCAACCGGGGACAGACGTCGAACACCGGGGAGCTGTTTTTT. Translating gives CASLNRGQTSNTGELFF.

This chain connects TRBV30 to TRBJ2-3; D not certain. The CDR3 runs 13 residues. The germline gives CDR1 GTSNPN, CDR2 SVGIG (reference sequence). V was shortened by 0 bases and J by 4 bases, with 8 bases between the two germline ends. The CDR3 sequence is CAWSVQPPDTQYF. As DNA, the CDR3 is TGTGCCTGGAGTGTACAACCACCAGATACGCAGTATTTT.

This clone has more than one count but fewer than ten. The chain links TRBV7-6 to TRBJ2-7, with 10 positions matching TRBD1. V shed 1 base and J 3 bases; nucleotides not matched to a gene: 3. This CDR3 contains 15 residues. Looked up from germline, CDR1 is SGHVS and CDR2 is FNYEAQ. CDR3 sequence reads: CASSLGDRGYYEQYF. CDR3 sequence (DNA): TGTGCCAGCAGCTTAGGGGACAGGGGATACTACGAGCAGTACTTC.

The V gene is TRBV9, the J gene TRBJ2-5; 13 positions match TRBD2. The V gene end was trimmed by 4 bases and the J gene end by 4 bases; junction bases not matched to a gene: 7. The CDR3 length is 16 residues. Germline lookup yields CDR1 SGDLS and CDR2 YYNGEE. The CDR3 sequence: CASSTGTSGAGETQYF. Here the CDR3 DNA reads TGTGCCAGCAGCACTGGGACTAGCGGGGCTGGAGAGACCCAGTACTTC.

This chain joins TRBV25-1 and TRBJ1-3; TRBD1 might be the D (5 bases). In germline, CDR1 is MGHDK, CDR2 SYGVNS. Trimming removed 7 bases at V and 4 bases at J, with 11 bases between. The CDR3 runs to 13 residues. The CDR3 region has the DNA TGTGCCAGCATAATGTCAGGGGGAAACACCATATATTTT. It codes for CASIMSGGNTIYF.

The rearrangement joins TRBV18 to TRBJ2-3; TRBD2 aligns across 10 bases. Germline V gene sequence: CDR1 KGHSH, CDR2 LQKENI. There are 15 residues in the CDR3. V dropped 2 bases and J dropped 1; count of bases not matched to a gene: 0. Here the CDR3 reads CASSPTSGGTDTQYF. CDR3 sequence (DNA): TGTGCCAGCTCACCAACTAGCGGGGGCACAGATACGCAGTATTTT. Full variable domain (outside the CDR3, taken from reference TRBV18 and TRBJ2-3): NAGVMQNPRHLVRRRGQEARLRCSPMKGHSHVYWYRQLPEEGLKFMVYLQKENIIDESGMPKERFSAEFPKEGPSILRIQQVVRGDSAAYFCASSPTSGGTDTQYFGPGTRLTVL.

The chain joins TRBV7-8 to TRBJ1-2; tentative D call: TRBD1 (6 bases). Germline V lookup: CDR1 SGHVS, CDR2 FQNEAQ. V was shortened by 4 bases and J by 3 bases, with 15 bases between the two germline ends. The CDR3 has 15 amino acids. The CDR3 loop reads CASSSQGFKDYGYTF. CDR3 nucleotides: TGTGCCAGCAGCTCGCAGGGGTTTAAGGACTATGGCTACACCTTC.

DNA of the CDR3: TGTGCCAGCAGCCAAGCGGGGAATCAGCCCCAGCATTTT. As protein: CASSQAGNQPQHF. The chain recombines TRBV4-2 with TRBJ1-5, with D unclear. CDR3 length: 13 residues. Trimming left V 1 base short and J 4 bases short, with 5 bases between. Per the germline V gene, CDR1 is LGHNA and CDR2 is YNFKEQ.

This sequence joins TRBV7-9 and TRBJ1-1, with 11 bases fitting TRBD1. The junction had 14 bases not matched to a gene; V was cut back by 4 bases and J by 1 base. This CDR3 is 19 amino acids long. Germline values: CDR1 SEHNR, CDR2 FQNEAQ (reference sequence). In DNA form, the CDR3 reads TGTGCCAGCAGCTACAAGCAGGACAGGGGGCAATTCGGGAACACTGAAGCTTTCTTT. Translation: CASSYKQDRGQFGNTEAFF. Using reference TRBV7-9 and TRBJ1-1 for the parts outside the CDR3, the full variable domain is DTGVSQNPRHKITKRGQNVTFRCDPISEHNRLYWYRQTLGQGPEFLTYFQNEAQLEKSRLLSDRFSAERPKGSFSTLEIQRTEQGDSAMYLCASSYKQDRGQFGNTEAFFGQGTRLTVV.

V usage is TRBV30 and J usage is TRBJ1-2; unclear D gene. The germline V gene encodes CDR1 GTSNPN and CDR2 SVGIG (reference sequence). This CDR3 comprises 17 residues. Trimming pared 0 bases from V and 0 bases from J, leaving 17 bases between. The CDR3 spells CAWSVLYLETANYGYTF. CDR3 in DNA: TGTGCCTGGAGTGTACTTTATTTAGAAACAGCTAACTATGGCTACACCTTC.

This clone was seen only a few times. This same CDR3 is encoded by further DNA sequences in the sample. The V and J genes are TRBV19 and TRBJ1-6, with TRBD1 identical over 12 bases. V shed 5 bases, J shed 7 bases, and the junction held 3 bases outside the gene matches. Germline CDR1 is LNHDA and CDR2 is SQIVND (reference sequence). This CDR3 is 15 amino acids long. The CDR3 bases are TGTGCCAGTAGTGGGGGACAGGGGGCGAATTCACCCCTCCACTTT. Translating gives CASSGGQGANSPLHF.

The sample holds a few counts of this clone. This chain joins TRBV5-4 and TRBJ1-2; tentatively, D is TRBD1 (6 bases). V gave up 4 bases and J gave up 0 bases, with 16 bases separating them. This CDR3 is 16 amino acids long. Germline V gene sequence: CDR1 SGHNT, CDR2 YYREEE (reference sequence). For the CDR3, the DNA is TGTGCCAGCAGCCCACAGGGAGTCCCCCCTAACTATGGCTACACCTTC. This codes for CASSPQGVPPNYGYTF.

The chain carries TRBV18 and TRBJ1-4, with TRBD1 matching 9 bases. The length of the CDR3 is 17 residues. CDR1 and CDR2 from the germline V gene are KGHSH and LQKENI. The V segment lost 5 bases and the J segment 7 bases; nucleotides outside the gene matches: 14. The CDR3 DNA reads as TGTGCCAGCTCAGCAAGCCCTCCCGGGACAGGGAGTGAAAAACTGTTTTTT. Encoded protein: CASSASPPGTGSEKLFF. The whole variable domain, filled in from reference TRBV18 and TRBJ1-4, reads NAGVMQNPRHLVRRRGQEARLRCSPMKGHSHVYWYRQLPEEGLKFMVYLQKENIIDESGMPKERFSAEFPKEGPSILRIQQVVRGDSAAYFCASSASPPGTGSEKLFFGSGTQLSVL.

The rearrangement uses TRBV7-3 and TRBJ2-1, with TRBD2 identical over 10 bases. CDR3 size: 15 residues. The J segment lost 1 base and the V segment lost 5 bases, leaving 2 bases of the junction unmatched. Germline V gene sequence: CDR1 SGHTA, CDR2 FQGTGA. CDR3 amino acids: CASSIAGGSYNEQFF. Here the CDR3 DNA reads TGTGCCAGCAGCATAGCGGGGGGATCCTACAATGAGCAGTTCTTC.

For the CDR3, the DNA is TGCGCCAGCAGCCGATTACAGGGAGAGGGTAATTCACCCCTCCACTTT. Encoded protein: CASSRLQGEGNSPLHF. The chain combines TRBV5-1 with TRBJ1-6; TRBD1 is a possible D gene (6 bases). With 4 bases removed from V and 6 bases from J, the gap between germline ends came to 17 bases. The CDR3 runs 16 residues. CDR1 SGHRS and CDR2 YFSETQ come from the germline V gene.

The chain links TRBV6-6 to TRBJ1-5; D might be TRBD1 (5 bases). V lost 4 bases and J lost 3, with 16 bases in between. CDR1 is MNHNY and CDR2 is SVGAGI in the germline V gene (reference sequence). The CDR3 is made up of 16 amino acids. CDR3 sequence reads: CASSFTPGGINQPQHF. CDR3 bases: TGTGCCAGCAGTTTCACTCCGGGGGGGATCAATCAGCCCCAGCATTTT.

V and J are TRBV4-3 and TRBJ2-2; the match to TRBD2 covers 7 bases. The V segment lost 3 bases and the J segment 6 bases; nucleotides outside the gene matches: 1. In germline, CDR1 is LGHNA, CDR2 YSLEER. The CDR3 sequence is 13 residues long. The CDR3 loop is CASSHGLAGELFF. CDR3 nucleotides: TGCGCCAGCAGCCATGGACTAGCCGGGGAGCTGTTTTTT.

This clone has more than one count but fewer than ten. V usage is TRBV11-2 and J usage is TRBJ1-2; D is uncertain. The germline V and J ends were trimmed by 0 bases and 7 bases, with 6 bases remaining between them. Germline CDR1 SGHAT, CDR2 FQNNGV. This CDR3 has 12 residues. CDR3 loop: CASSLDQVGYTF. The CDR3 DNA is TGTGCCAGCAGCTTAGACCAGGTTGGCTACACCTTC.

This chain links TRBV28 with TRBJ1-6; tentative D call: TRBD1 (6 bases). Germline V lookup: CDR1 MDHEN, CDR2 SYDVKM. V shed 5 bases and J shed 6 bases, with 14 bases lying between them. The CDR3 runs 15 residues. In nucleotides, the CDR3 is TGTGCCAGCAGTCCTCGTACAGGGATTAATTCACCCCTCCACTTT. Protein product: CASSPRTGINSPLHF.

This sequence joins TRBV4-1 and TRBJ1-2; weak D call: TRBD1 (5 bases). The CDR3 consists of 14 residues. Germline-derived CDR1 and CDR2 are MGHRA and YSYEKL. The V end was cut by 3 bases, the J end by 6 bases, with 14 bases between. The CDR3 DNA sequence: TGCGCCAGCAGCCAGGGCAGGGTATTCGATGGCTACACCTTC. This sequence encodes CASSQGRVFDGYTF.